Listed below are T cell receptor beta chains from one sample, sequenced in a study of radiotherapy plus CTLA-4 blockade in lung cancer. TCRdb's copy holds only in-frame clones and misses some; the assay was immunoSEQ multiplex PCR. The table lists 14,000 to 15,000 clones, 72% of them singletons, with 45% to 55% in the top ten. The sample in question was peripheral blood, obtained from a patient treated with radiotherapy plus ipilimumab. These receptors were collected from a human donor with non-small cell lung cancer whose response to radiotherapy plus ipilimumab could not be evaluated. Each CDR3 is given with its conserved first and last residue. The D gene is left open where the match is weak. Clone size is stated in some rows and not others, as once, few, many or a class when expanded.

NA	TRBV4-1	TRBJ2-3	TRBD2	CASSLSGGADTDTQYF	TGCGCCAGCAGCCTTAGCGGGGGGGCGGACACAGATACGCAGTATTTT
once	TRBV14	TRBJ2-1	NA	CASSQDWAGANDYNEQFF	TGTGCCAGCAGCCAAGATTGGGCAGGGGCAAATGACTACAATGAGCAGTTCTTC
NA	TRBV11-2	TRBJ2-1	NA	CASRARSNEQFF	TGTGCCAGCAGGGCTCGGAGCAATGAGCAGTTCTTC
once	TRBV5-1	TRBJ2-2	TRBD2	CASSLGLAANTGELFF	TGCGCCAGCAGCTTGGGACTAGCGGCGAACACCGGGGAGCTGTTTTTT
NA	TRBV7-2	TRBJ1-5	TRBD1	CASSLRQGLSNQPQHF	TGTGCCAGCAGCTTAAGACAGGGACTCAGCAATCAGCCCCAGCATTTT
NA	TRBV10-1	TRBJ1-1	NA	CASSSGNTEAFF	TGCGCCAGCAGTAGCGGGAACACTGAAGCTTTCTTT
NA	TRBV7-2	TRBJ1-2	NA	CASRRQTNYGYTF	TGTGCCAGCAGACGACAGACTAACTATGGCTACACCTTC
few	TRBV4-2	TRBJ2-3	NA	CASSQRRSAEDTQYF	TGTGCCAGCAGCCAAAGGCGGTCGGCCGAAGATACGCAGTATTTT
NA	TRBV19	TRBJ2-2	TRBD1	CATFDRGGTGELFF	TGTGCCACCTTTGACAGGGGAGGCACCGGGGAGCTGTTTTTT
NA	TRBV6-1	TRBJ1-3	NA	CASSERTRGNTIYF	TGTGCCAGCAGTGAACGGACTAGAGGAAACACCATATATTTT
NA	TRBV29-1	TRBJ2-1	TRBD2	CSVEDGGVVPFF	TGCAGCGTTGAAGACGGGGGGGTAGTGCCGTTCTTC
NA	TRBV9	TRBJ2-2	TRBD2	CASSPGLAGRTGELFF	TGTGCCAGCAGCCCCGGGCTAGCGGGGCGGACCGGGGAGCTGTTTTTT
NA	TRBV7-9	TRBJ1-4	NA	CASSIGQSTNEKLFF	TGTGCCAGCAGCATAGGACAGTCAACTAATGAAAAACTGTTTTTT
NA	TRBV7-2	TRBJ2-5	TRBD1	CASSFDRVQETQYF	TGTGCCAGCAGCTTCGACAGGGTACAAGAGACCCAGTACTTC
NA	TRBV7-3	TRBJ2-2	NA	CASSIRQDTGELFF	TGTGCCAGCAGTATTAGGCAGGACACCGGGGAGCTGTTTTTT
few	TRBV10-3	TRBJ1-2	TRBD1	CAINSPGQGWNYGYTF	TGTGCCATCAACTCCCCAGGACAGGGATGGAACTATGGCTACACCTTC
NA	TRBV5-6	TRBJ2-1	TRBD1	CASSLRIWGQGGNEQFF	TGTGCCAGCAGCTTACGAATTTGGGGACAGGGGGGAAATGAGCAGTTCTTC
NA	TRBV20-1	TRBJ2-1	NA	CSAYTRREQFF	TGCAGTGCTTATACTAGACGTGAGCAGTTCTTC
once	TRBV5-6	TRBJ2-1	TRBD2	CASRGGTALDNEQFF	TGTGCCAGCAGGGGGGGGACTGCCCTCGACAATGAGCAGTTCTTC
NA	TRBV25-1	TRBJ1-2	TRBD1	CASSYLGQGTGQASGYTF	TGTGCCAGCAGCTATCTGGGACAGGGGACAGGACAGGCATCGGGCTACACCTTC
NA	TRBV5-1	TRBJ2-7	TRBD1	CASSRRQGQGVHEQYF	TGCGCCAGCAGCCGAAGACAGGGCCAAGGTGTCCACGAGCAGTACTTC
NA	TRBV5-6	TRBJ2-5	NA	CASSRRTDFQETQYF	TGTGCCAGCAGCCGGAGGACAGACTTCCAAGAGACCCAGTACTTC
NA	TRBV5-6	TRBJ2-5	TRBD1	CASSWTGGVGTQYF	TGTGCCAGCAGCTGGACAGGGGGCGTGGGGACCCAGTACTTC
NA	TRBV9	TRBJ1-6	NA	CAIIGLGSSYNSPLHF	TGTGCCATCATCGGTCTGGGGAGCTCCTATAATTCACCCCTCCACTTT
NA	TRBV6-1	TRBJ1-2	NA	CASSDGLRYGYTF	TGTGCCAGCAGTGATGGGCTTCGCTATGGCTACACCTTC
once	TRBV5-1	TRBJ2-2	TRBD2	CASSLRTSGPNAGELFF	TGCGCCAGCAGCTTGAGAACTAGCGGGCCGAACGCCGGGGAGCTGTTTTTT
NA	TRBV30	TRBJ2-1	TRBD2	CAWSLGTSGNNEQFF	TGTGCCTGGAGTCTCGGGACTAGCGGAAACAATGAGCAGTTCTTC
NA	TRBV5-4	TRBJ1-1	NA	CASSLGAGPYTEAFF	TGTGCCAGCAGCTTGGGGGCGGGGCCCTACACTGAAGCTTTCTTT
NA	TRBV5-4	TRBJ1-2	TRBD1	CASSSDRGYDGYTF	TGTGCCAGCAGCTCGGACAGGGGGTACGATGGCTACACCTTC
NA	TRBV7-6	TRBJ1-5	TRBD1	CAGTGEFNQPQHF	TGTGCGGGGACAGGGGAATTTAATCAGCCCCAGCATTTT
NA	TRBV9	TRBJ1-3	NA	CASSVGAGPSGNTIYF	TGTGCCAGCAGCGTAGGTGCAGGGCCTTCTGGAAACACCATATATTTT
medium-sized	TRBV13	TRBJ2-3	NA	CASSADTPDTQYF	TGTGCCAGCAGCGCAGATACGCCAGATACGCAGTATTTT
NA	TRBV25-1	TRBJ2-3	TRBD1	CASSADRFGTDTQYF	TGTGCCAGCAGTGCGGACAGGTTTGGCACAGATACGCAGTATTTT
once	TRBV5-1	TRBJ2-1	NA	CASSLEWEPEQFF	TGCGCCAGCAGCTTGGAATGGGAGCCGGAGCAGTTCTTC
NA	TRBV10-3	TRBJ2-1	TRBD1	CAISGTTGEDYNEQFF	TGTGCCATCAGTGGAACGACAGGGGAGGACTACAATGAGCAGTTCTTC
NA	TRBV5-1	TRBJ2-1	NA	CASSSGLFANNEQFF	TGCGCCAGCAGCTCAGGGTTGTTTGCGAACAATGAGCAGTTCTTC
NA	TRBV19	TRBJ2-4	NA	CASRGMTGSLAKNIQYF	TGTGCCAGTAGAGGAATGACAGGTAGTCTAGCCAAAAACATTCAGTACTTC
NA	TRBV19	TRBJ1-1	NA	CASSILGGGEAFF	TGTGCCAGTAGTATCCTAGGGGGTGGTGAAGCTTTCTTT
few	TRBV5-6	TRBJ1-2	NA	CASSLPDLDYGYTF	TGTGCCAGCAGCTTGCCAGACTTGGACTATGGCTACACCTTC
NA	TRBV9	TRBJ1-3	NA	CASSVGPHRDPASGNTIYF	TGTGCCAGCAGCGTAGGGCCCCACAGGGATCCAGCCTCTGGAAACACCATATATTTT
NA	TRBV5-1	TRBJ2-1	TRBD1	CASSLSTQGAIYNEQFF	TGCGCCAGCAGCTTGTCAACCCAGGGGGCAATCTACAATGAGCAGTTCTTC
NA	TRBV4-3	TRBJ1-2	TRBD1	CASSQGGQGSFYGYTF	TGCGCCAGCAGCCAAGGCGGACAGGGATCTTTCTATGGCTACACCTTC
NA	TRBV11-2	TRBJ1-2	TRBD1	CASSSRDRENYGYTF	TGTGCCAGCAGCTCACGGGACAGGGAAAACTATGGCTACACCTTC
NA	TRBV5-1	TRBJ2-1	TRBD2	CASSLVASGELTYNEQFF	TGCGCCAGCAGCTTGGTTGCTAGCGGGGAATTAACCTACAATGAGCAGTTCTTC
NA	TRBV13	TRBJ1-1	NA	CASSPRQESAEAFF	TGTGCCAGCAGCCCTAGACAGGAAAGCGCTGAAGCTTTCTTT